This T cell receptor (beta chain) appears in the sequencing data of a study of blood T cell repertoires in COVID-19. About the study: Sample material is recorded as cDNA or gDNA derived from T cells, B-cell-depleted T cells, or PBMCs.

Data came from immunoSEQ multiplex PCR; TCRdb stores just in-frame clones and leaves some out. The profile covers 200,000 to 300,000 clones, with under 90% appearing a single time and approximately 4.3% taken by the ten largest. Sequencing was performed on PBMCs or T cells enriched from blood (not recorded which). This clonotype was sampled from a woman in her thirties with acute COVID-19.

CDR3 bases: TGTGCCTGGAGTGTACGGGCAAGAGGGGAAAAACTGTTTTTT. As protein: CAWSVRARGEKLFF. The chain carries TRBV30 and TRBJ1-4, with D hard to call. Per germline, CDR1 GTSNPN and CDR2 SVGIG (reference sequence). The CDR3 runs 14 residues. The V end was cut by 0 bases, the J end by 8 bases, with 13 bases between.